Detailed here is one TCR beta chain. This table comes from immunoSEQ multiplex PCR, and its TCRdb copy is limited to in-frame clones, with some not included. This table has about 180,000 clones, roughly 86% appearing once. Cohorts were determined from participant-reported clinical history. Cohort 3 donors were reported recovered after two negative PCRs, clearance, or symptom resolution. V dropped 4 bases and J dropped 6; count of bases not matched to a gene: 14. The CDR3 consists of 17 residues. CDR1 and CDR2 from the germline V gene are MDHEN and SYDVKM. The data belong to a study of blood T cell repertoires in COVID-19.

The rearrangement joins TRBV28 to TRBJ2-3; 9 positions agree with TRBD2. This TCR derives from a woman in her thirties who had recovered from COVID-19. What was sequenced was PBMCs or T cells enriched from blood (not recorded which). CDR3 nucleotides: TGTGCCAGCAGTTCTAGAGGTTTAGCGGGAGAAAGGGATACGCAGTATTTT. Translated: CASSSRGLAGERDTQYF.